The next 12 T cell receptor beta chains were all read from a single sample in a study of identical twins. TCRdb ran MiXCR on the 5' RACE reads and lists one entry per CDR3 protein. The data show roughly 1.6 million distinct CDR3 sequences, with roughly a third seen just once and less than 0.35% held by the top ten. Material: cord blood. The receptor set was obtained from a newborn girl in good health.

This clonotype has a handful of counts. This chain joins TRBV12-3 or TRBV12-4 and TRBJ1-1; D gene unclear. Trimming took 2 bases from V and 11 from J, leaving 15 bases between them. The CDR3 extends over 13 amino acids. Here the CDR3 reads CASSLRASRSAFF. DNA for the CDR3: TGTGCCAGCAGTTTAAGGGCCAGTAGAAGCGCTTTCTTT.

This chain joins TRBV4-1 and TRBJ2-3; either TRBD1 or TRBD2 may fit D (5 bases each). CDR3 size: 16 residues. Trimming cost V 3 bases and J 2 bases, with 15 bases left between them. Looked up from germline, CDR1 is MGHRA and CDR2 is YSYEKL. DNA of the CDR3: TGCGCCAGCAGCCACCCTGGGGACGGTTCCACAGATACGCAGTATTTT. Residues: CASSHPGDGSTDTQYF.

This chain connects TRBV12-3 or TRBV12-4 to TRBJ2-3; 7 nucleotides align to TRBD2. CDR3 length equals 16 residues. The V gene end was trimmed by 2 bases and the J gene end by 2 bases; junction bases not matched to a gene: 7. CDR3 region: CASSLRGRAVTDTQYF. CDR3 nucleotide sequence: TGTGCCAGCAGTTTAAGAGGGAGGGCCGTCACAGATACGCAGTATTTT.

This clonotype was detected a few times. The V call is TRBV21-1, the J call TRBJ2-3; the D call in the table, TRBD1, was not verified against the DNA. TRBV21-1 is a known pseudogene. The CDR3 extends over 17 amino acids. CDR3 in amino acids: CASSKPSGSPYTDTQYF. CDR3 nucleotides: TGTGCCAGCAGCAAACCATCCGGGAGCCCATACACAGATACGCAGTATTTT.

This chain connects TRBV20-1 to TRBJ2-3, with a weak D call TRBD2 (6 bases). The V and J ends lost 3 bases and 11 bases respectively, with 12 bases between them. CDR1 is DFQATT, CDR2 SNEGSKA, per germline (reference sequence). The CDR3 runs 11 residues. For the CDR3, the DNA is TGCAGTGCTAGGACTAGAGAGAAGCAGTATTTT. It specifies CSARTREKQYF.

This clonotype was found many times. CDR3 DNA: TGCAGTGCTAGGGGGACTAGCGGGACGACAGATACGCAGTATTTT. Amino acids: CSARGTSGTTDTQYF. The chain is built from TRBV20-1 and TRBJ2-3; TRBD2 matches at 13 bases. The CDR3 loop spans 15 amino acids. After removal of 3 bases from V and 3 bases from J, the junction contained 3 bases not matched to a gene. CDR1 and CDR2 (germline): DFQATT, SNEGSKA (reference sequence).

About this clonotype: At one of its ends the junction is not consistent with the germline gene, which may arise from a read error. The chain combines TRBV4-1 with TRBJ1-2; 7 nucleotides line up with TRBD1. CDR3 length equals 13 residues. Per germline, CDR1 MGHRA and CDR2 YSYEKL. In DNA form, the CDR3 reads TGCGCCAGCAGCCGGGACAGAGCCTATGGCTGCACCTTC. Translated: CASSRDRAYGCTF.

The chain couples TRBV30 to TRBJ1-1; D is ambiguous. Trimming cost V 1 base and J 5 bases, with 11 bases left between them. The CDR3 totals 13 residues. Germline V gene lookup returns CDR1 GTSNPN and CDR2 SVGIG (reference sequence). The CDR3 here is CAWSAPVGTEAFF. As DNA, the CDR3 is TGTGCCTGGAGTGCCCCGGTCGGTACTGAAGCTTTCTTT.

The gene calls are TRBV11-2 and TRBJ2-1; the D call may be TRBD1 or TRBD2 (5 bases each). Between the trimmed V and J ends, which lost 5 bases and 0 bases, there was a span of 14 bases. Germline CDR1 SGHAT, CDR2 FQNNGV. The CDR3 contains 16 residues. CDR3 sequence reads: CASSQNPGSSYNEQFF. In DNA, the CDR3 is TGTGCCAGCAGCCAGAACCCAGGGAGCTCCTACAATGAGCAGTTCTTC.

The chain joins TRBV4-1 to TRBJ1-2; D gene uncertain. Trimming removed 4 bases at V and 2 bases at J, with 20 bases between. Germline V CDR1 and CDR2: MGHRA, YSYEKL. CDR3 length: 17 amino acids. DNA of the CDR3: TGCGCCAGCAGCCTAAAAGGATATGTGAAGGGAAACTATGGCTACACCTTC. Protein: CASSLKGYVKGNYGYTF.

Details on this clonotype: A much larger clone differs from this one at a single base, so this may be a read error. The chain links TRBV10-2 to TRBJ2-1; weak D call: TRBD2 (7 bases). The CDR3 covers 14 residues. Germline CDR1 and CDR2: WSHSY and SAAADI. V was cut by 5 bases and J by 13 bases, with 21 bases left in between. CDR3 loop: CASSRTRGKETQFF. The CDR3 nucleotides are TGCGCCAGCAGTCGGACTAGGGGGAAAGAGACCCAGTTCTTC.

The chain has TRBV9 and TRBJ2-1; 8 nucleotides agree with TRBD2. This CDR3 is 19 amino acids long. V dropped 4 bases and J dropped 4; count of bases not matched to a gene: 19. Germline V CDR1 and CDR2: SGDLS, YYNGEE. In DNA form, the CDR3 reads TGTGCCAGCAGCCCAAGTAGCGGGGCCATCGGGTCAGGGTACAATGAGCAGTTCTTC. This sequence encodes CASSPSSGAIGSGYNEQFF.